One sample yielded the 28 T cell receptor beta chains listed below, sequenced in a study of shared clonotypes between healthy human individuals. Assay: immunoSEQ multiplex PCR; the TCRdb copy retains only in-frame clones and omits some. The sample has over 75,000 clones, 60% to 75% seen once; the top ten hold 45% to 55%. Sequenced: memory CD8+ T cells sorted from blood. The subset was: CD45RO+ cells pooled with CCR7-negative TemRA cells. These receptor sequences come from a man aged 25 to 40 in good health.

CDR3 amino acids: CAISEYLLAGERNEQYF. DNA of the CDR3: TGTGCCATCAGTGAGTATTTACTAGCGGGAGAGAGAAACGAGCAGTACTTC. The chain links TRBV10-3 to TRBJ2-7, with 11 bases that match TRBD2. The germline CDR1 and CDR2 sequences are ENHRY and SYGVKD. The CDR3 is made up of 17 amino acids. The V segment lost 1 base and the J segment 5 bases; nucleotides outside the gene matches: 10.

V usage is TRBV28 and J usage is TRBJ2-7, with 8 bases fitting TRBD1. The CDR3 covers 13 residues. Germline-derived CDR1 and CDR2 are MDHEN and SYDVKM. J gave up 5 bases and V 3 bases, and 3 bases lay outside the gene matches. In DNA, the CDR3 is TGTGCCAGCAGTTTGCAGGGGGCGGACGAGCAGTACTTC. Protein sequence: CASSLQGADEQYF. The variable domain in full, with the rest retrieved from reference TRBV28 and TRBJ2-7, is DVKVTQSSRYLVKRTGEKVFLECVQDMDHENMFWYRQDPGLGLRLIYFSYDVKMKEKGDIPEGYSVSREKKERFSLILESASTNQTSMYLCASSLQGADEQYFGPGTRLTVT.

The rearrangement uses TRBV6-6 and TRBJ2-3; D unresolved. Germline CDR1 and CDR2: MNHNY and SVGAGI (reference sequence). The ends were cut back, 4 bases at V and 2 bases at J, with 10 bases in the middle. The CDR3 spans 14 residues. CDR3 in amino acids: CASSSAASTDTQYF. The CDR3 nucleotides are TGTGCCAGCAGTTCCGCGGCCTCCACAGATACGCAGTATTTT.

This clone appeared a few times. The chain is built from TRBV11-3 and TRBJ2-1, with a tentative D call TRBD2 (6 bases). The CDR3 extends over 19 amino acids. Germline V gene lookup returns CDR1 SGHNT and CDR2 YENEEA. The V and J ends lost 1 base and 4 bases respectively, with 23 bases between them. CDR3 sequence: CASSLGPREGSGLYNEQFF. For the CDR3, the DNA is TGTGCCAGCAGCTTAGGACCGCGTGAAGGTAGCGGCCTGTACAATGAGCAGTTCTTC.

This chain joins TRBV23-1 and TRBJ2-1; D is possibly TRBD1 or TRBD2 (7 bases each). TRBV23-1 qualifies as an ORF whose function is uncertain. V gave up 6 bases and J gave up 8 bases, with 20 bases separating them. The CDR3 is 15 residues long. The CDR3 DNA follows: TGCGCCAGCAGCCTTAAAACCCAGGGGGGGGATGAGCAGTTCTTC. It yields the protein CASSLKTQGGDEQFF.

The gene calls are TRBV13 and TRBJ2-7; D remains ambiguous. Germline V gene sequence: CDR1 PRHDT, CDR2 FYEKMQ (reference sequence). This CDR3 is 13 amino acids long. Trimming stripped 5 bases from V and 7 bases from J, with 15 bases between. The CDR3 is CASSVGSSWEQYF. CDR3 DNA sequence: TGTGCCAGCAGCGTCGGCTCTAGTTGGGAGCAGTACTTC.

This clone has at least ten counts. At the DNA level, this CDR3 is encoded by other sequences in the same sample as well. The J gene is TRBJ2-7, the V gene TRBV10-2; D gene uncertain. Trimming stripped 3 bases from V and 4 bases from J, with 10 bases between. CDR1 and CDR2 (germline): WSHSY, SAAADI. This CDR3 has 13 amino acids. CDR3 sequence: CASSESSPYEQYF. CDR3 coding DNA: TGCGCCAGCAGTGAATCTTCCCCTTACGAGCAGTACTTC.

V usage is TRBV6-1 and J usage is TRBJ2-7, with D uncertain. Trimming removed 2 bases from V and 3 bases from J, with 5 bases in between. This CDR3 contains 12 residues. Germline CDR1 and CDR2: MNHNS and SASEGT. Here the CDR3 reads CASSEWGYEQYF. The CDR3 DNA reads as TGTGCCAGCAGTGAATGGGGCTACGAGCAGTACTTC.

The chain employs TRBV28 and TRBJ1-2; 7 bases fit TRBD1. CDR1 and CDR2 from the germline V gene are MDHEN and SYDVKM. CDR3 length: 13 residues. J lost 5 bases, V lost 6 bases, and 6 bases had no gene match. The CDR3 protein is CASRAGGSYGYTF. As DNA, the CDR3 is TGTGCCAGCAGAGCAGGGGGATCTTATGGCTACACCTTC.

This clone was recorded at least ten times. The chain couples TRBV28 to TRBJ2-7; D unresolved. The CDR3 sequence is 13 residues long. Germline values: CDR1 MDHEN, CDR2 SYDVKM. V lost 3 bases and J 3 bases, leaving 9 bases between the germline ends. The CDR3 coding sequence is TGTGCCAGCAGTTTGGGCAGAAACTACGAGCAGTACTTC. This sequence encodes CASSLGRNYEQYF.

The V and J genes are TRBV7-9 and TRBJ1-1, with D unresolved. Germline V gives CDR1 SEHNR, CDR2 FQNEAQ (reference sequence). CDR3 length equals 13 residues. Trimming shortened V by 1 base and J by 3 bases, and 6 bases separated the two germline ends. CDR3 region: CASSLGAYTEAFF. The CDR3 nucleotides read TGTGCCAGCAGCTTAGGCGCGTACACTGAAGCTTTCTTT. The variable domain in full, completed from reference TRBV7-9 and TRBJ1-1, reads DTGVSQNPRHKITKRGQNVTFRCDPISEHNRLYWYRQTLGQGPEFLTYFQNEAQLEKSRLLSDRFSAERPKGSFSTLEIQRTEQGDSAMYLCASSLGAYTEAFFGQGTRLTVV.

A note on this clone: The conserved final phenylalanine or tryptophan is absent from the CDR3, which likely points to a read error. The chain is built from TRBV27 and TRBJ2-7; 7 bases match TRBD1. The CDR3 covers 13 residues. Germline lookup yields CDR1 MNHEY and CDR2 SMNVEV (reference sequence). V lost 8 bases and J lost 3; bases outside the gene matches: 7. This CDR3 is CASGYRGDYEQYL. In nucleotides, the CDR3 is TGTGCCAGCGGGTACAGGGGCGACTACGAGCAGTACCTC.

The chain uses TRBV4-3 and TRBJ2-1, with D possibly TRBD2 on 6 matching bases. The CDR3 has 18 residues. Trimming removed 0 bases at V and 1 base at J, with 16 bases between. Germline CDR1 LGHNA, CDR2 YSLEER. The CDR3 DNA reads TGCGCCAGCAGCCAAGATATGGTGGGAGGATGGTCCTACAATGAGCAGTTCTTC. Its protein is CASSQDMVGGWSYNEQFF.

The CDR3 loop is CASSTRQGFGNQPQHF. The CDR3 DNA is TGTGCCAGTAGTACTAGACAGGGGTTCGGCAATCAGCCCCAGCATTTT. The chain links TRBV19 to TRBJ1-5; TRBD1 matches at 8 bases. This CDR3 spans 16 amino acids. V lost 4 bases, J lost 2 bases, and 7 bases stayed unmatched. The germline V gene encodes CDR1 LNHDA and CDR2 SQIVND (reference sequence). Full variable domain (outside the CDR3, taken from reference TRBV19 and TRBJ1-5): DGGITQSPKYLFRKEGQNVTLSCEQNLNHDAMYWYRQDPGQGLRLIYYSQIVNDFQKGDIAEGYSVSREKKESFPLTVTSAQKNPTAFYLCASSTRQGFGNQPQHFGDGTRLSIL.

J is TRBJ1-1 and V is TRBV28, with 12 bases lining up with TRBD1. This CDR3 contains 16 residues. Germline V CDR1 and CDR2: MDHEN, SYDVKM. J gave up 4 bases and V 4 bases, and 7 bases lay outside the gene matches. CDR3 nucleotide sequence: TGTGCCAGCAGTTCGGGACAGGGGGCGTGGAGCACTGAAGCTTTCTTT. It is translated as CASSSGQGAWSTEAFF. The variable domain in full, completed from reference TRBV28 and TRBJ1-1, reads DVKVTQSSRYLVKRTGEKVFLECVQDMDHENMFWYRQDPGLGLRLIYFSYDVKMKEKGDIPEGYSVSREKKERFSLILESASTNQTSMYLCASSSGQGAWSTEAFFGQGTRLTVV.

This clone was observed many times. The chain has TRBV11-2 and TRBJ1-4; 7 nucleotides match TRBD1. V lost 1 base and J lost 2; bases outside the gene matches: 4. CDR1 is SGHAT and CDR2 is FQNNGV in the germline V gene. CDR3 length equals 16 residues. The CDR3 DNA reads TGTGCCAGCAGCTTAGGACCGGGACAGACTAATGAAAAACTGTTTTTT. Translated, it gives CASSLGPGQTNEKLFF.

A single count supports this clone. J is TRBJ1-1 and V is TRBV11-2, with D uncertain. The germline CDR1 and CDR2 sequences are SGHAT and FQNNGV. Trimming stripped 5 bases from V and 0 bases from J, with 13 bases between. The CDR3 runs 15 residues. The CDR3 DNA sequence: TGTGCCAGCAGCGACTTTCAAAAAATGAACACTGAAGCTTTCTTT. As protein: CASSDFQKMNTEAFF.

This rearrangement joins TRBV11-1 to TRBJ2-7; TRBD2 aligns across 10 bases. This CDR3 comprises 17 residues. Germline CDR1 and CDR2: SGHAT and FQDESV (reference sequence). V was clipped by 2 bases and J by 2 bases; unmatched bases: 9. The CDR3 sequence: CASSLTLAGEFTYEQYF. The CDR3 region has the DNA TGTGCCAGCAGCTTAACCCTAGCGGGAGAGTTTACCTACGAGCAGTACTTC.

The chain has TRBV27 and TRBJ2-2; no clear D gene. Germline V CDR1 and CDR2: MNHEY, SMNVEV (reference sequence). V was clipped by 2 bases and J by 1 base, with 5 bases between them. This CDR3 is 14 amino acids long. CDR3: CASSLNRNTGELFF. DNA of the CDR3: TGTGCCAGCAGTTTAAACAGGAACACCGGGGAGCTGTTTTTT.

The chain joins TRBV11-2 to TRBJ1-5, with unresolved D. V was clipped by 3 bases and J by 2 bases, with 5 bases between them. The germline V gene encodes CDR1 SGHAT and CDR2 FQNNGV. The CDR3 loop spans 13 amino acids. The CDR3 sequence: CASSFGGNQPQHF. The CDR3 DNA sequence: TGTGCCAGCAGCTTTGGAGGCAATCAGCCCCAGCATTTT.

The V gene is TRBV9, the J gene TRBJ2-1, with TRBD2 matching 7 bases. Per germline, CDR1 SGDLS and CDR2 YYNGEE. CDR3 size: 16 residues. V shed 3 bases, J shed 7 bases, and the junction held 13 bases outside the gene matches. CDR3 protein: CASSASGAGAQNEQFF. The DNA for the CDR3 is TGTGCCAGCAGCGCTTCGGGCGCGGGAGCTCAAAATGAGCAGTTCTTC.

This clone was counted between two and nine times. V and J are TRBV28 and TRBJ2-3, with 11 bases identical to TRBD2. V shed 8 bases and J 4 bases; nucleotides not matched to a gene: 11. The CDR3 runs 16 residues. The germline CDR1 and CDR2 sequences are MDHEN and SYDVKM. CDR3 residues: CASAGEVAGGPDTQYF. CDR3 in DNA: TGTGCCAGCGCCGGGGAGGTAGCGGGAGGGCCAGATACGCAGTATTTT.

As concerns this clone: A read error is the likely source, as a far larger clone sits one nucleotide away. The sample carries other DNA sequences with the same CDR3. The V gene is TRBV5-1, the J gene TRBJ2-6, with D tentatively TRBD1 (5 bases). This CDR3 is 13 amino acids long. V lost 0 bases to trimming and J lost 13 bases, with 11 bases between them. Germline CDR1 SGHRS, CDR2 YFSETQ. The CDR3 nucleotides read TGCGCCAGCAGCTTGGAGGACACGAATGTCCTGACTTTC. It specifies CASSLEDTNVLTF.

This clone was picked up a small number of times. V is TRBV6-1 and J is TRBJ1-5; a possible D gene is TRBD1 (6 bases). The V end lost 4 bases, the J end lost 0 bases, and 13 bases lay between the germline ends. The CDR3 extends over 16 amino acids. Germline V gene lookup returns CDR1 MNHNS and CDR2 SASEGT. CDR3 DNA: TGTGCCAGCAGTGCAGGGGCCGGAGATAGCAATCAGCCCCAGCATTTT. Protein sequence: CASSAGAGDSNQPQHF.

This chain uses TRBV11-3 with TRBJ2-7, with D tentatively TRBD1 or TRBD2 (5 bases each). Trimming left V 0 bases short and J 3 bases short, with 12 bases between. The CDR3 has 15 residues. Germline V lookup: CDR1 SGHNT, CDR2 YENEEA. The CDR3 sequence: CASSLDGSDSYEQYF. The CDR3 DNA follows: TGTGCCAGCAGCTTAGATGGTAGCGACAGCTACGAGCAGTACTTC.

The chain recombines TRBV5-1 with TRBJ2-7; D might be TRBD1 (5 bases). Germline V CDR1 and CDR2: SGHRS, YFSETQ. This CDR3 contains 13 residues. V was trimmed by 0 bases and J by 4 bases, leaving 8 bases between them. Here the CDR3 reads CASSLGQLYEQYF. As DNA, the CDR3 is TGCGCCAGCAGCTTGGGACAGCTTTACGAGCAGTACTTC. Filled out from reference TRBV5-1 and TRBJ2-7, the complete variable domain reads KAGVTQTPRYLIKTRGQQVTLSCSPISGHRSVSWYQQTPGQGLQFLFEYFSETQRNKGNFPGRFSGRQFSNSRSEMNVSTLELGDSALYLCASSLGQLYEQYFGPGTRLTVT.

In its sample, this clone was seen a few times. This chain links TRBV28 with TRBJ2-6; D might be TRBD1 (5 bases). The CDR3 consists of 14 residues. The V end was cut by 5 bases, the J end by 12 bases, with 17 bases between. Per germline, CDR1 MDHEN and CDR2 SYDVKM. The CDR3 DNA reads TGTGCCAGCAGTCCAACGATAGGGGTCGGCGTCCTGACTTTC. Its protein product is CASSPTIGVGVLTF.

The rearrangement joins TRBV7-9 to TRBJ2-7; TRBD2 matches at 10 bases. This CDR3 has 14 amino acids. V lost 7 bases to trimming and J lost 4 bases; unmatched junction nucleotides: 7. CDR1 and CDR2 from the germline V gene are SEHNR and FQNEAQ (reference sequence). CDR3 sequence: CASTRAGGEYEQYF. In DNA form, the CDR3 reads TGTGCCAGCACCCGAGCGGGAGGGGAATACGAGCAGTACTTC.